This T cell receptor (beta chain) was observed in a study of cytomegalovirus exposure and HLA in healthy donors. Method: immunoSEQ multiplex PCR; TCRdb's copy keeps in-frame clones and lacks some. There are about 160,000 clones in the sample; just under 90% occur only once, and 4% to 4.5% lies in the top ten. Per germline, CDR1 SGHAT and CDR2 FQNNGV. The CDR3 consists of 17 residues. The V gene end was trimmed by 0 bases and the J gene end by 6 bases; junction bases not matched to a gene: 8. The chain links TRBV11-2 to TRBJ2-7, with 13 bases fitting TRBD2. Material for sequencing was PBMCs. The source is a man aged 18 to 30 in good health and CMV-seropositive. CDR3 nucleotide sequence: TGTGCCAGCAGCTTAGAATTACTAGCGGGAGGGTTGCGCGAGCAGTACTTC. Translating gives CASSLELLAGGLREQYF. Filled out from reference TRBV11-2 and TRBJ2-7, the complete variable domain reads EAGVAQSPRYKIIEKRQSVAFWCNPISGHATLYWYQQILGQGPKLLIQFQNNGVVDDSQLPKDRFSAERLKGVDSTLKIQPAKLEDSAVYLCASSLELLAGGLREQYFGPGTRLTVT.